The T cell receptor (beta chain) described here comes from a study of blood T cell repertoires in COVID-19. Study in general: Samples taken during acute and convalescent COVID-19 were collected in the United States, Italy and Spain. The cDNA or gDNA used as material had been derived from T cells, B-cell-depleted T cells, or PBMCs.

In the original analysis: By means of reference gene primer amplification, nucleated cell counts were estimated. Here immunoSEQ multiplex PCR was the method, and the copy in TCRdb shows in-frame clones only, minus some. From that table come the V and J calls and clone size; the DNA was used to work out D and trimming. This table holds 120,000 or so clones, under 90% found once. Trimming left V 3 bases short and J 4 bases short, with 14 bases between. The CDR3 is 15 residues long. CDR1 SGDLS and CDR2 YYNGEE come from the germline V gene. The origin of this receptor is a man aged 55 to 69 with acute or convalescent COVID-19. This sequence joins TRBV9 and TRBJ1-5; maybe TRBD1 (5 bases). The sample comprised peripheral blood. The CDR3 is CASSAGLLPNQPQHF. The CDR3 coding sequence is TGTGCCAGCAGCGCGGGACTCCTGCCTAATCAGCCCCAGCATTTT.